Listed below are T cell receptor beta chains from one sample, sequenced in a study of technical replicates of blood from several donors. The repertoire was sequenced with immunoSEQ multiplex PCR; TCRdb's copy has only in-frame clones and lacks some. Among approximately 87,000 clones, roughly 92% were seen once, and the ten largest hold 0.26%. Sequencing used T cells isolated from PBMCs. The receptors derive from a human donor in good health. The CDR3 runs from the conserved cysteine through the conserved F or W.

cdr3_length | v_call | cdr3_aa
15 | TRBV21-1 | CASSFPTPVNTEAFF
13 | TRBV29-1 | CSVDLGGADGYTF
13 | TRBV7-9 | CATGDFTNYGYTF
13 | TRBV27 | CASSFRQAGGYTF
18 | TRBV7-9 | CASSQKGVAGGNYNEQFF
12 | TRBV25-1 | CASSDPKTSVFF
16 | TRBV7-9 | CASSYGTSGIHNEQFF
16 | TRBV15 | CATSRVLAGNTGELFF
12 | TRBV30 | CARGTPSYEQFF
17 | TRBV6-1 | CASSEALKGQRGPEQYF
15 | TRBV4-2 | CASSHSGGSYNEQFF
16 | TRBV30 | CAWSVRSGQLNEKLFF
16 | TRBV9 | CASSVSTLTENTEAFF
15 | TRBV6-5 | CASSYSRGDPYGYTF
14 | TRBV28 | CAIRAGSAKNIQYF
18 | TRBV10-3 | CAISEFGARGQGSYEQYF
12 | TRBV2 | CASSTGGETQYF
13 | TRBV4-1 | CASSQVGGYEQYF
17 | TRBV27 | CASRYRLTSGDTYEQYF
14 | TRBV10-2 | CASSETAVDQPQHF
13 | TRBV27 | CASTAAGGAGYTF
15 | TRBV4-1 | CASSRLDRETEKLFF
12 | TRBV4-2 | CASSQDLSWQFF
13 | TRBV25-1 | CASSDHLNYEQYF
14 | TRBV10-3 | CAIRGGTGTDTQYF
13 | TRBV5-1 | CASSYDSSYEQYF
17 | TRBV4-1 | CASSQPELAGGLGEQFF
18 | TRBV4-1 | CASSQVLAGKPGANVLTF
13 | TRBV6-5 | CASRTDKNTEAFF
12 | TRBV27 | CASSQTDSVQFF
17 | TRBV4-1 | CASSLIPEGTPTDTQYF
13 | TRBV14 | CASSQDPQAQQFF
15 | TRBV19 | CASSGTGTNTGELFF
17 | TRBV28 | CASSLRSGQGKPQPQHF
15 | TRBV6-1 | CASSEIRAGNYGYTF
13 | TRBV29-1 | CSVGQGVDYGYTF
12 | TRBV28 | CASSLRRGGIIF
11 | TRBV28 | CASLEGRGYTF
17 | TRBV14 | CASSQSNRGWGVDTQYF
14 | TRBV5-4 | CASSLPTANYGYTF
16 | TRBV19 | CASIGPRQNLNQPQHF